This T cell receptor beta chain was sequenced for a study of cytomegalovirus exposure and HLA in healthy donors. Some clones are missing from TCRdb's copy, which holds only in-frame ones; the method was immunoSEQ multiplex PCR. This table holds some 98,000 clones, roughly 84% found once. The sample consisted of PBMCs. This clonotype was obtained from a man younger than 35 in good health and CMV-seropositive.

The chain's CDR3 is CASSQDKATALWDTQYF. CDR3 nucleotide sequence: TGTGCCAGCAGCCAAGACAAGGCGACTGCCCTTTGGGATACGCAGTATTTT. The chain is built from TRBV4-2 and TRBJ2-3; D is undetermined. The V end lost 0 bases, the J end lost 6 bases, and 19 bases lay between the germline ends. The CDR3 length is 17 residues. The V gene's germline CDR1 is LGHNA and CDR2 YNFKEQ.